The next 27 T cell receptor beta chains were all read from a single sample in a study of Ad26.COV2.S vaccination and SARS-CoV-2 variants. The repertoire was sequenced with immunoSEQ multiplex PCR; TCRdb's copy has only in-frame clones and lacks some. The table has approximately 480,000 clones, around 88% seen once. Treatment specified: about 20 received Ad26.COV2.S at low or high dose, single or two shots; about five received placebo; per-sample allocation not given. On day 63 after the first injection, vaccine and placebo recipients gave samples. Sequenced material: peripheral blood, taken in a trial of Ad26.COV2.S vaccine versus placebo. The receptor source for this set is a person between 18 and 65 years old who received the Ad26.COV2.S COVID-19 vaccine or a placebo.

The chain carries TRBV4-3 and TRBJ2-2; TRBD1 matches 9 bases. Germline V lookup: CDR1 LGHNA, CDR2 YSLEER. The CDR3 runs 18 residues. V shed 4 bases, J shed 6 bases, and the junction held 15 bases outside the gene matches. This chain's CDR3 is CASSPSPGQGIRAGELFF. The CDR3, as DNA: TGCGCCAGCAGCCCCTCCCCGGGACAGGGTATAAGGGCCGGGGAGCTGTTTTTT.

This chain joins TRBV2 and TRBJ2-7, with D perhaps TRBD2 (6 bases). CDR3 size: 13 residues. In germline, CDR1 is SNHLY, CDR2 FYNNEI. The V end lost 8 bases, the J end lost 6 bases, and 17 bases lay between the germline ends. The CDR3 sequence is CASARDLKGEQYF. The CDR3 DNA reads TGTGCCAGCGCTAGGGACTTAAAAGGCGAGCAGTACTTC.

A few counts support this clone. The genes are TRBV6-5 and TRBJ1-5, with D perhaps matching TRBD1 (6 bases). Trimming cost V 5 bases and J 4 bases, with 12 bases left between them. The CDR3 covers 14 residues. Germline CDR1 MNHEY, CDR2 SVGAGI. The CDR3 DNA reads TGTGCCAGCAGTCCCACAGGGCCAAATCAGCCCCAGCATTTT. It codes for CASSPTGPNQPQHF.

The rearrangement joins TRBV6-5 to TRBJ2-7; maybe TRBD2 (5 bases). With 2 bases removed from V and 4 bases from J, the gap between germline ends came to 6 bases. CDR3 length: 12 amino acids. Germline values: CDR1 MNHEY, CDR2 SVGAGI. CDR3 nucleotides: TGTGCCAGCAGTTACGAGGGTTACGAGCAGTACTTC. Translating it yields CASSYEGYEQYF.

The J gene is TRBJ2-7, the V gene TRBV5-1, with 8 bases matching TRBD2. V lost 0 bases to trimming and J lost 2 bases; unmatched junction nucleotides: 4. Germline-derived CDR1 and CDR2 are SGHRS and YFSETQ. The CDR3 totals 15 residues. CDR3 coding DNA: TGCGCCAGCAGCTTGGGCGGGACTAGTCCCTACGAGCAGTACTTC. Its translation: CASSLGGTSPYEQYF.

Points on this clone: A junction boundary mismatches the germline segment, possibly from a read error. V and J are TRBV29-1 and TRBJ2-1; 8 bases fit TRBD2. Germline-derived CDR1 and CDR2 are SQVTM and ANQGSEA. CDR3 length equals 13 residues. The CDR3 loop reads CSVGLGSHNEQFF. The CDR3 coding sequence is TGCAGCGTGGGACTAGGCTCCCACAATGAGCAGTTCTTC.

V is TRBV11-1 and J is TRBJ2-3; D may be TRBD2 (6 bases). Per the germline V gene, CDR1 is SGHAT and CDR2 is FQDESV (reference sequence). V lost 6 bases and J 2 bases, leaving 12 bases between the germline ends. The CDR3 is made up of 14 amino acids. This CDR3 is CASSPPGDTDTQYF. In DNA form, the CDR3 reads TGTGCCAGCAGTCCGCCGGGGGACACAGATACGCAGTATTTT.

Only one count was recorded for this clone. The CDR3 is CASSPRGGETQYF. The CDR3 DNA is TGTGCCAGCAGCCCCCGGGGGGGGGAGACCCAGTACTTC. The V gene is TRBV5-4, the J gene TRBJ2-5; 8 positions match TRBD2. This CDR3 comprises 13 residues. From germline, CDR1 is SGHNT and CDR2 YYREEE (reference sequence). V shed 4 bases and J 5 bases; nucleotides not matched to a gene: 4.

V gene TRBV30 combines with J gene TRBJ1-4; 9 bases map to TRBD1. The CDR3 is 12 residues long. The V gene's germline CDR1 is GTSNPN and CDR2 SVGIG (reference sequence). V trimming: 8 bases; J trimming: 7 bases; junction bases outside the gene matches: 5. In DNA form, the CDR3 reads TGTGCCGTGGGACAGGGAGGTGAAAAACTGTTTTTT. Protein sequence: CAVGQGGEKLFF.

The J gene is TRBJ2-3, the V gene TRBV5-1, with TRBD1 matching over 7 bases. The trim removed 5 bases at V and 2 bases at J, leaving 5 bases unmatched. This CDR3 spans 14 amino acids. Germline CDR1 and CDR2: SGHRS and YFSETQ. The CDR3 spells CASRPGQITDTQYF. CDR3 DNA: TGCGCCAGCAGGCCGGGACAGATCACAGATACGCAGTATTTT.

This clone has a single count. J is TRBJ2-3 and V is TRBV19, with 9 bases lining up with TRBD2. Looked up from germline, CDR1 is LNHDA and CDR2 is SQIVND (reference sequence). The CDR3 sequence is 19 residues long. With V trimmed by 9 bases and J by 1 base, 20 bases remained unmatched. CDR3 coding DNA: TGTGCCAGCTCCAGGGCTAGCGGGAATGTTGGAGGGGGCACAGATACGCAGTATTTT. Amino acid sequence: CASSRASGNVGGGTDTQYF.

The J gene is TRBJ2-3, the V gene TRBV5-1; 7 positions agree with TRBD1. Germline V gene lookup returns CDR1 SGHRS and CDR2 YFSETQ. V trimming: 1 base; J trimming: 2 bases; junction bases outside the gene matches: 7. The CDR3 covers 16 residues. The CDR3 is CASSLSEQGFTDTQYF. DNA of the CDR3: TGCGCCAGCAGCTTGTCGGAACAGGGGTTCACAGATACGCAGTATTTT.

V usage is TRBV30 and J usage is TRBJ2-3; 11 bases are shared with TRBD2. After removal of 0 bases from V and 8 bases from J, the junction contained 10 bases not matched to a gene. Germline CDR1 and CDR2: GTSNPN and SVGIG (reference sequence). The CDR3 loop spans 16 amino acids. The CDR3 loop reads CAWSVASGRNLATQYF. As DNA, the CDR3 is TGTGCCTGGAGTGTGGCTAGCGGGAGGAACTTGGCTACGCAGTATTTT.

The chain employs TRBV24-1 and TRBJ1-3; D is ambiguous. Germline V gene lookup returns CDR1 KGHDR and CDR2 SFDVKD. V was pared by 8 bases and J by 4 bases, with 11 bases between. The CDR3 totals 13 residues. The CDR3 region has the DNA TGTGCCACCAAGCCCACGGGGGGAAACACCATATATTTT. Amino acid sequence: CATKPTGGNTIYF.

This sequence joins TRBV4-3 and TRBJ2-2; D is uncertain. Germline CDR1 LGHNA, CDR2 YSLEER. Trimming stripped 4 bases from V and 7 bases from J, with 16 bases between. The CDR3 totals 15 residues. DNA for the CDR3: TGCGCCAGCAGCCCCAATGGATTGGCGTTCGGGGAGCTGTTTTTT. This codes for CASSPNGLAFGELFF.

The chain uses TRBV14 and TRBJ1-4; 10 bases fit TRBD1. Trimming removed 4 bases from V and 7 bases from J; junction bases left unmatched: 6. This CDR3 has 15 amino acids. Looked up from germline, CDR1 is SGHDN and CDR2 is FVKESK. CDR3 region: CASSRGQGISEKLFF. CDR3 sequence (DNA): TGTGCCAGCAGCCGGGGACAGGGGATAAGTGAAAAACTGTTTTTT.

The chain combines TRBV25-1 with TRBJ2-3; D might be TRBD1 (6 bases). Germline-derived CDR1 and CDR2 are MGHDK and SYGVNS. The CDR3 runs to 14 residues. The germline V and J ends were trimmed by 1 base and 1 base, with 6 bases remaining between them. The DNA for the CDR3 is TGTGCCAGCAGTGAATCAGGGGGCACAGATACGCAGTATTTT. Residues: CASSESGGTDTQYF.

This chain joins TRBV9 and TRBJ1-4; possible D gene TRBD1, 6 bases. CDR1 is SGDLS and CDR2 is YYNGEE in the germline V gene. Trimming cost V 6 bases and J 0 bases, with 12 bases left between them. The CDR3 spans 15 residues. The CDR3 sequence is CASNGGGATNEKLFF. The CDR3 DNA follows: TGTGCCAGCAATGGAGGGGGTGCAACTAATGAAAAACTGTTTTTT.

This chain links TRBV2 with TRBJ1-2; maybe TRBD1 (5 bases). V was trimmed by 0 bases and J by 4 bases, leaving 12 bases between them. This CDR3 region has 15 residues. The germline gives CDR1 SNHLY, CDR2 FYNNEI. The CDR3 nucleotides read TGTGCCAGCAGTGAAGCAGCTCGAGGGGTCTATGGCTACACCTTC. Encoded protein: CASSEAARGVYGYTF.

The table lists this clone with a count of one. The chain links TRBV4-2 to TRBJ2-7, with D perhaps assigned TRBD1 or TRBD2 (6 bases each). There are 15 residues in the CDR3. V lost 1 base and J lost 6, with 16 bases in between. Per germline, CDR1 LGHNA and CDR2 YNFKEQ. The CDR3 coding sequence is TGTGCCAGCAGCCAAGCCGCCATTGAGGGGGGCGAGCAGTACTTC. It codes for CASSQAAIEGGEQYF.

This chain uses TRBV9 with TRBJ2-2; no firm D call. V shed 4 bases and J shed 9 bases, with 10 bases lying between them. Germline V gene sequence: CDR1 SGDLS, CDR2 YYNGEE. The CDR3 has 12 amino acids. The CDR3 DNA follows: TGTGCCAGCAGCCCACGGCACCGGGAGCTGTTTTTT. Amino acid sequence: CASSPRHRELFF.

V is TRBV4-3 and J is TRBJ1-1, with TRBD1 matching over 7 bases. The CDR3 is 14 amino acids. CDR1 is LGHNA, CDR2 YSLEER, per germline. V lost 0 bases and J lost 7; bases outside the gene matches: 5. CDR3 sequence: CASSQDAAGGEAFF. CDR3 nucleotide sequence: TGCGCCAGCAGCCAAGATGCGGCAGGGGGTGAAGCTTTCTTT.

CDR3 protein: CASSLSQADYGYTF. CDR3 nucleotides: TGTGCCAGCAGCTTATCCCAGGCTGACTATGGCTACACCTTC. This chain connects TRBV7-2 to TRBJ1-2; D uncertain. Per the germline V gene, CDR1 is SGHTA and CDR2 is FQGNSA. Trimming took 2 bases from V and 3 from J, leaving 10 bases between them. This CDR3 is built from 14 residues.

V usage is TRBV7-9 and J usage is TRBJ2-7, with D maybe TRBD2 (6 bases). CDR1 SEHNR and CDR2 FQNEAQ come from the germline V gene (reference sequence). V gave up 4 bases and J gave up 6 bases, with 19 bases separating them. The CDR3 has 15 residues. The CDR3 bases are TGTGCCAGCAGCTCCGACCTAGCGAGGGTCGCCGAGCAGTACTTC. Translating gives CASSSDLARVAEQYF.

The chain links TRBV19 to TRBJ2-1, with 8 bases fitting TRBD1. Trimming took 7 bases from V and 4 from J; bases not matched to a gene: 9. Germline lookup yields CDR1 LNHDA and CDR2 SQIVND (reference sequence). The CDR3 is 15 residues long. The CDR3 loop is CASTTDRELYNEQFF. The CDR3 DNA follows: TGTGCCAGTACTACGGACAGGGAGCTATACAATGAGCAGTTCTTC.

The chain couples TRBV5-6 to TRBJ2-7; D is tentatively TRBD1 or TRBD2 (5 bases each). CDR1 is SGHDT and CDR2 is YYEEEE in the germline V gene. Trimming took 4 bases from V and 1 from J, leaving 21 bases between them. The CDR3 extends over 17 amino acids. CDR3 DNA: TGTGCCAGCAGCCAACCCCCGACCGGGACCTCATCCTACGAGCAGTACTTC. Its translation: CASSQPPTGTSSYEQYF.

V and J are TRBV19 and TRBJ2-1; 9 bases line up with TRBD2. The CDR3 spans 15 residues. Germline values: CDR1 LNHDA, CDR2 SQIVND (reference sequence). V shed 5 bases, J shed 8 bases, and the junction held 10 bases outside the gene matches. CDR3: CASSSPGTSTHEQFF. CDR3 coding DNA: TGTGCCAGTAGTTCGCCCGGGACTAGCACCCATGAGCAGTTCTTC.